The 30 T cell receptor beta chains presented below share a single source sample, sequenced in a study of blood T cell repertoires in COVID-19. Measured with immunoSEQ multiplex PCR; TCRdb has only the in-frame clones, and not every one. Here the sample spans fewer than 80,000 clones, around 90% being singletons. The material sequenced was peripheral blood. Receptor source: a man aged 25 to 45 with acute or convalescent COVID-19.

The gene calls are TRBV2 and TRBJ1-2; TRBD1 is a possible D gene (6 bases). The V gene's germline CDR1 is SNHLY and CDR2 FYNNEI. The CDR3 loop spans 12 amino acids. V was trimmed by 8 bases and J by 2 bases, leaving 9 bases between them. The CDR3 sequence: CASHRANYGYTF. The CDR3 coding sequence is TGTGCCAGCCACAGGGCCAACTATGGCTACACCTTC.

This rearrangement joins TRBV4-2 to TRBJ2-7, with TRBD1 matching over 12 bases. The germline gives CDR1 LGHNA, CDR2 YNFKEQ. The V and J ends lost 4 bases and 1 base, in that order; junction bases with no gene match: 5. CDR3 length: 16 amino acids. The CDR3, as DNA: TGTGCCAGCAGCCTGGGGGACAGGGGGCGATCCTACGAGCAGTACTTC. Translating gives CASSLGDRGRSYEQYF.

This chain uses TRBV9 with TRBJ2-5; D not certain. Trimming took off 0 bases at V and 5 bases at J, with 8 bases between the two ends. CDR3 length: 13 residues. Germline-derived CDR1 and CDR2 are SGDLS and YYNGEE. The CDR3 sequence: CASSVDLGETQYF. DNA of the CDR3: TGTGCCAGCAGCGTAGATCTCGGGGAGACCCAGTACTTC.

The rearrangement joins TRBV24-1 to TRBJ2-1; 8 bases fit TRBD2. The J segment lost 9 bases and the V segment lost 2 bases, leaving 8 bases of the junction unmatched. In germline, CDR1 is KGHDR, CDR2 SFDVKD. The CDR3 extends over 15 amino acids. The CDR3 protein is CATSDSSSGSFEQFF. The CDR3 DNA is TGTGCCACCAGTGATTCTTCCAGCGGGAGTTTTGAGCAGTTCTTC.

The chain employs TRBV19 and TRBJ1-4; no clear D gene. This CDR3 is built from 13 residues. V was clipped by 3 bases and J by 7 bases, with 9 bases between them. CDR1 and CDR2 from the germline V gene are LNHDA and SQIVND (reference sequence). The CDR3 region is CASSIGQSEKLFF. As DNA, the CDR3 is TGTGCCAGTAGTATTGGGCAGAGTGAAAAACTGTTTTTT.

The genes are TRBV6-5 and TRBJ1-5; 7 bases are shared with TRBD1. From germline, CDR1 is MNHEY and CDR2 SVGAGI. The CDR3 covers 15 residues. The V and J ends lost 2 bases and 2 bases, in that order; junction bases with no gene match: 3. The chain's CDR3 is CASSYNGQGNQPQHF. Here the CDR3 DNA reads TGTGCCAGCAGTTACAATGGACAGGGCAATCAGCCCCAGCATTTT.

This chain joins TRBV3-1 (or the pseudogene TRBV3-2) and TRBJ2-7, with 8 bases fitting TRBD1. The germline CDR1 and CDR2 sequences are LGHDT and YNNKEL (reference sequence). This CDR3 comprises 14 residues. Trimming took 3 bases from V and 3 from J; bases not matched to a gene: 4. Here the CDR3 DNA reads TGTGCCAGCAGCCAGGCCGGACAGGGCTACGAGCAGTACTTC. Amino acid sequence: CASSQAGQGYEQYF.

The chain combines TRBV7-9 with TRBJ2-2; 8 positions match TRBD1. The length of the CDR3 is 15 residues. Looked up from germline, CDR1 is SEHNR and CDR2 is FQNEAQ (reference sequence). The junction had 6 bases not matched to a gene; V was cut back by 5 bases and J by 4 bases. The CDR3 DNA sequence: TGTGCCAGCAGCCGGACAGGGTGGGGCACCGGGGAGCTGTTTTTT. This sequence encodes CASSRTGWGTGELFF.

The CDR3 protein is CASSLSPVGRGEQYF. The CDR3 nucleotides are TGTGCCAGCAGCTTATCTCCCGTGGGGAGGGGCGAGCAGTACTTC. The chain links TRBV11-2 to TRBJ2-7; 7 positions agree with TRBD2. Germline V CDR1 and CDR2: SGHAT, FQNNGV. V dropped 2 bases and J dropped 6; count of bases not matched to a gene: 10. The CDR3 runs 15 residues.

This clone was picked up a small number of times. CDR3 nucleotides: TGTGCCAGCAGTGAAACTCACGGGGACTCTGGAAACACCATATATTTT. This codes for CASSETHGDSGNTIYF. This rearrangement joins TRBV6-1 to TRBJ1-3; D is uncertain. The CDR3 covers 16 residues. V lost 2 bases and J 0 bases, leaving 11 bases between the germline ends. CDR1 is MNHNS, CDR2 SASEGT, per germline.

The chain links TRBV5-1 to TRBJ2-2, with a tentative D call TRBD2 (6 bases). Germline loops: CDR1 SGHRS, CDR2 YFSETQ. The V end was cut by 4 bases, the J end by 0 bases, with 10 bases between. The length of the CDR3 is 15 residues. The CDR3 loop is CASSPGGANTGELFF. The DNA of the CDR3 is TGCGCCAGCAGCCCCGGAGGGGCGAACACCGGGGAGCTGTTTTTT.

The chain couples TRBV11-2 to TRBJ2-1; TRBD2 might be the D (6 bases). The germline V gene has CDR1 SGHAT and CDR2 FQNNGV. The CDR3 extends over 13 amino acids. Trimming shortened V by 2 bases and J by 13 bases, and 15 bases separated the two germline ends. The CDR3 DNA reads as TGTGCCAGCAGCTTAACTAGGAGGGGCGAACAGTTCTTC. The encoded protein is CASSLTRRGEQFF.

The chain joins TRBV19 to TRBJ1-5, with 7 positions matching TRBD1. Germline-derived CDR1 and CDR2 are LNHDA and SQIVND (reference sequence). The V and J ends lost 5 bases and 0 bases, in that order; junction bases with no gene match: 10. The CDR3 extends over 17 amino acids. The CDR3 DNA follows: TGTGCCAGTAGTCCCCTGACAGGGAAGTATAGCAATCAGCCCCAGCATTTT. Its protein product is CASSPLTGKYSNQPQHF.

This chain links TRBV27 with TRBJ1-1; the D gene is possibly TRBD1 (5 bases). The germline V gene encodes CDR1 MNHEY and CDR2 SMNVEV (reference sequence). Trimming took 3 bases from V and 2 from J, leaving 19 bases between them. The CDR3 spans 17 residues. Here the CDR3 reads CASSFSPRQGGNTEAFF. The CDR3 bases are TGTGCCAGCAGTTTTTCCCCCCGCCAGGGTGGAAACACTGAAGCTTTCTTT.

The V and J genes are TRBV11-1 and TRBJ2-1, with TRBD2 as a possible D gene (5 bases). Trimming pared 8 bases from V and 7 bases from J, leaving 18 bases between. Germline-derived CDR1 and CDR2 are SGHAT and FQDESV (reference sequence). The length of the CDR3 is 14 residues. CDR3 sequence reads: CASGSGERRNEQFF. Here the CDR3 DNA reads TGTGCCAGCGGGTCCGGGGAGAGAAGGAATGAGCAGTTCTTC.

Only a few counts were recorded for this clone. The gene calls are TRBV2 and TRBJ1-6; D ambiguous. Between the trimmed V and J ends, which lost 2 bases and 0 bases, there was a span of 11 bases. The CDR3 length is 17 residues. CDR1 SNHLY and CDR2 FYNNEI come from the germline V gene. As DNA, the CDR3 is TGTGCCAGCAGTGAATGGTCTGTTAGCTCCTATAATTCACCCCTCCACTTT. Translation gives CASSEWSVSSYNSPLHF.

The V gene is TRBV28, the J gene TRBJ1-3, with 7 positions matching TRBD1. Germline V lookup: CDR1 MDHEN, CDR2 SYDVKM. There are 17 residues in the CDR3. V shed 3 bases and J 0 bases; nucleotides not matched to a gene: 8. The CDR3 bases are TGTGCCAGCAGTTTGATTAGGACAGGCAACTCTGGAAACACCATATATTTT. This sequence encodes CASSLIRTGNSGNTIYF. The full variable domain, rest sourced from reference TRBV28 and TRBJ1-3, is DVKVTQSSRYLVKRTGEKVFLECVQDMDHENMFWYRQDPGLGLRLIYFSYDVKMKEKGDIPEGYSVSREKKERFSLILESASTNQTSMYLCASSLIRTGNSGNTIYFGEGSWLTVV.

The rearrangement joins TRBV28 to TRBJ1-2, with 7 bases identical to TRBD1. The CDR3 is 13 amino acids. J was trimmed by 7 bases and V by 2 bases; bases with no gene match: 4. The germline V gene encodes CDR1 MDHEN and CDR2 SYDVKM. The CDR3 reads CASSLGQVSGYTF. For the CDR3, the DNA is TGTGCCAGCAGTTTAGGACAGGTTTCTGGCTACACCTTC.

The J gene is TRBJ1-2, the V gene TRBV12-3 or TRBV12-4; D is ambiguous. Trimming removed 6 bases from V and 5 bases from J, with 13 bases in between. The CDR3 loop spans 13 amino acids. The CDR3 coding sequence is TGTGCCAGCAGCCGCCGGGAGAGTTATGGCTACACCTTC. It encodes CASSRRESYGYTF.

The CDR3 sequence is CASSQRAGADTQYF. CDR3 sequence (DNA): TGTGCCAGCAGCCAGAGGGCAGGGGCAGATACGCAGTATTTT. J is TRBJ2-3 and V is TRBV7-2, with TRBD1 as a possible D gene (6 bases). The V end lost 5 bases, the J end lost 4 bases, and 13 bases lay between the germline ends. Germline CDR1 SGHTA, CDR2 FQGNSA. The CDR3 has 14 amino acids.

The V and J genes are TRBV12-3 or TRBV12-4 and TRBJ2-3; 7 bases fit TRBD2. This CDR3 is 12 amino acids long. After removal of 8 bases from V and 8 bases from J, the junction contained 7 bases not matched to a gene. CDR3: CASLITGGTQYF. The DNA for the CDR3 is TGTGCCAGCCTTATCACGGGGGGTACGCAGTATTTT.

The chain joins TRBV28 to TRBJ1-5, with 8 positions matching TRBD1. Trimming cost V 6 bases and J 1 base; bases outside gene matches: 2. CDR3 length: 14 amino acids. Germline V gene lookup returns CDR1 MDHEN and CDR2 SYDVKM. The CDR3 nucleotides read TGTGCCAGCAGCAACAGGGGGAGCAATCAGCCCCAGCATTTT. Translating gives CASSNRGSNQPQHF.

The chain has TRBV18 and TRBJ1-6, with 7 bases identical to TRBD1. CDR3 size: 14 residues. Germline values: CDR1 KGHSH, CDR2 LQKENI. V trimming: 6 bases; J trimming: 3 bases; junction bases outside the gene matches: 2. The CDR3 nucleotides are TGTGCCAGCTCCCGGGACAGCTATAATTCACCCCTCCACTTT. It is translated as CASSRDSYNSPLHF.

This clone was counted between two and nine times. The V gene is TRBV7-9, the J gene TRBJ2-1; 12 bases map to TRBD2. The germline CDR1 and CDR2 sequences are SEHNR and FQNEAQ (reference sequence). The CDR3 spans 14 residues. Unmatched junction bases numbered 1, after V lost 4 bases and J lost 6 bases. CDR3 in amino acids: CASSSSGRANEQFF. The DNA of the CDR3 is TGTGCCAGCAGCTCTAGCGGGAGGGCCAATGAGCAGTTCTTC.

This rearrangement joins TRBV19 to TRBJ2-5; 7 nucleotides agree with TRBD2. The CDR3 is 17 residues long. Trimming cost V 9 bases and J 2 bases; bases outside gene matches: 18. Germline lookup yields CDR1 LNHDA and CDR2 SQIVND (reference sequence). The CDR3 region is CASSFGGLTLTQETQYF. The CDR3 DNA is TGTGCCAGCTCTTTCGGGGGACTAACACTTACTCAAGAGACCCAGTACTTC.

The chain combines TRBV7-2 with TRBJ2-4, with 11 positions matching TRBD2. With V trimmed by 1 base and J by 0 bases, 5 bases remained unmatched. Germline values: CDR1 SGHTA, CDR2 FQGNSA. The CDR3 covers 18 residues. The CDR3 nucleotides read TGTGCCAGCAGCTTAGGACAGGGACTAGCGGTAGCCAAAAACATTCAGTACTTC. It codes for CASSLGQGLAVAKNIQYF. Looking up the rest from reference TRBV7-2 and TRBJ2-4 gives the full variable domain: GAGVSQSPSNKVTEKGKDVELRCDPISGHTALYWYRQSLGQGLEFLIYFQGNSAPDKSGLPSDRFSAERTGGSVSTLTIQRTQQEDSAVYLCASSLGQGLAVAKNIQYFGAGTRLSVL.

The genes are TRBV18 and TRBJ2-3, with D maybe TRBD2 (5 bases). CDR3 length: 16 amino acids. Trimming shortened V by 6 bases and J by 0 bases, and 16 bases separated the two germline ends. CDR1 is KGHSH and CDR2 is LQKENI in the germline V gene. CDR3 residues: CASSLTAASSTDTQYF. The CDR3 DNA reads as TGTGCCAGCTCCCTCACAGCGGCTAGCAGCACAGATACGCAGTATTTT.

CDR3 nucleotides: TGCGCCAGCAGCTTTGTGGGAGGACTGGGGTACGAGCAGTACTTC. It translates to CASSFVGGLGYEQYF. The chain uses TRBV5-1 and TRBJ2-7; maybe TRBD2 (6 bases). This CDR3 spans 15 amino acids. The germline V gene has CDR1 SGHRS and CDR2 YFSETQ. The V gene lost 2 bases and the J gene lost 4 bases, with 16 bases spanning the gap.

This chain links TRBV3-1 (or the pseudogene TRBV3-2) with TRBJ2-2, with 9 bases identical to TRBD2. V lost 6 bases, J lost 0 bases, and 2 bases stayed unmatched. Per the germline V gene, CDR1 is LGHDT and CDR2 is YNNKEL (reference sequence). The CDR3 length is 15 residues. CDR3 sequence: CASRLAGANTGELFF. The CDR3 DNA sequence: TGTGCCAGCAGGTTAGCGGGAGCGAACACCGGGGAGCTGTTTTTT.

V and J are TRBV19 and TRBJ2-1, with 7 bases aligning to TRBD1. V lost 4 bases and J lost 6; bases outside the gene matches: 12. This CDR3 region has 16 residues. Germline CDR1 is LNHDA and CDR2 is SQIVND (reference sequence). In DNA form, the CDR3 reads TGTGCCAGTAGTAGCCCTACAGGGGTAGTGAGCAATGAGCAGTTCTTC. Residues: CASSSPTGVVSNEQFF.